This section outlines one T cell receptor beta chain sequence together with its context. What this receptor recognizes is not known. The CDR3, cysteine through phenylalanine, is 15 amino acids long. No DNA was logged. From the germline V gene (reference sequence), CDR1 is LNHDA and CDR2 is SQIVND. These data come from a study of T cells expressing NK-cell markers (dated by TCRdb to the early 2020s). Background on the whole study: Under 10 donors provided sorted CD3+CD56+NKG2C+, CD3+CD56+NKG2C- and CD3+CD56-NKG2C+ T-cell subsets, whose TCR beta-chain repertoires were profiled. Among the eight sequenced donors, seven were HCMV-seropositive and one was HCMV-seronegative. All eight donors whose samples were sequenced were randomly selected healthy volunteers, three of them men and five women. The libraries were sequenced on Illumina HiSeq 2000/2500, MiSeq or NextSeq, producing 2 x 150 bp reads. The study at large found these results: For six donors, the dominant CD3+CD56+NKG2C+ clonotypes were among the top 10 CD8+ clonotypes and accounted for roughly 1.0-8% of CD8+ T cells. Those dominant clonotypes were again the most abundant among CD3+CD56-NKG2C+ cells in a few donors, at about 28.3-60.1%. It remained unclear whether the expanded NKG2C-expressing T cell clones were specific for HCMV antigens.

A commercial ELISA kit detecting HCMV-specific IgG in serum was used to determine HCMV serostatus. Ficoll density gradient centrifugation was used to isolate peripheral blood mononuclear cells from blood. Sequencing relied on an Illumina HiSeq 2000. The TCR beta cDNA libraries were made using 5'RACE template switching, a step that added both a universal primer site and unique molecular identifiers. Priming for cDNA synthesis came from the TCR beta constant segment, and two successive PCR amplification steps followed. The authors' analysis ran thus. MIGEC was used to demultiplex reads and group reads by UMI, and MiTCR was used to assemble and quantify clonotypes. To remove erroneous sequences, TCR cDNA sequences were retained only when supported by two or more reads. The tcR package was used for downstream repertoire analysis, with clonotypes matched between fractions based on CDR3 nucleotide sequence plus V segment. VDJmatch was used to annotate antigen specificity against VDJdb, with one amino acid substitution in CDR3 permitted. TCRdb reprocessed the reads; each CDR3 protein sequence makes one entry, and DNA is unavailable. TCRdb, not the original authors, processed these V and J calls. The table held for this sample gives some 190,000 distinct CDR3 sequences. 20% to 25% of the sample belongs to the ten largest clones.

The sequence is built from TRBV19 and TRBJ2-1. The source is a man aged 18-75 years in good health. Sequenced sample: blood T cells: a sorted CD56 or NKG2C T cell subset, CD4+ or CD8+ T cells, or bulk PBMC T cells (not recorded which). This receptor carries the CDR3 CASSIATWDYNEQFF. With the rest looked up from the reference TRBV19 and TRBJ2-1 genes rather than sequenced, the full variable domain is DGGITQSPKYLFRKEGQNVTLSCEQNLNHDAMYWYRQDPGQGLRLIYYSQIVNDFQKGDIAEGYSVSREKKESFPLTVTSAQKNPTAFYLCASSIATWDYNEQFFGPGTRLTVL.